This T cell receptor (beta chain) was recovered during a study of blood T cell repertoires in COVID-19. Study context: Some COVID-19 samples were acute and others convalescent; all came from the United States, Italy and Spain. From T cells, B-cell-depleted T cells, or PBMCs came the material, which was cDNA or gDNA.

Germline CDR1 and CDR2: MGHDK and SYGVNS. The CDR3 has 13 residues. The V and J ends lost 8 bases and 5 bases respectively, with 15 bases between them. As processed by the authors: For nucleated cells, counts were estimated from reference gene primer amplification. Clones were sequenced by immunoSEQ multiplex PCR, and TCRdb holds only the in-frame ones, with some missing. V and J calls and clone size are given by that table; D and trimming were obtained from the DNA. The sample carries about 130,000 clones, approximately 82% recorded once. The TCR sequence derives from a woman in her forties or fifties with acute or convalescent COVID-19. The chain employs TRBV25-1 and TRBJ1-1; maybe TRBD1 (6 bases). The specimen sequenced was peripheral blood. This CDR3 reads CASSGRGGTEAFF. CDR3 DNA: TGTGCCAGCTCCGGAAGGGGGGGAACTGAAGCTTTCTTT. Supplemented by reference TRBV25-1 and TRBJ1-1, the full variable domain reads EADIYQTPRYLVIGTGKKITLECSQTMGHDKMYWYQQDPGMELHLIHYSYGVNSTEKGDLSSESTVSRIRTEHFPLTLESARPSHTSQYLCASSGRGGTEAFFGQGTRLTVV.